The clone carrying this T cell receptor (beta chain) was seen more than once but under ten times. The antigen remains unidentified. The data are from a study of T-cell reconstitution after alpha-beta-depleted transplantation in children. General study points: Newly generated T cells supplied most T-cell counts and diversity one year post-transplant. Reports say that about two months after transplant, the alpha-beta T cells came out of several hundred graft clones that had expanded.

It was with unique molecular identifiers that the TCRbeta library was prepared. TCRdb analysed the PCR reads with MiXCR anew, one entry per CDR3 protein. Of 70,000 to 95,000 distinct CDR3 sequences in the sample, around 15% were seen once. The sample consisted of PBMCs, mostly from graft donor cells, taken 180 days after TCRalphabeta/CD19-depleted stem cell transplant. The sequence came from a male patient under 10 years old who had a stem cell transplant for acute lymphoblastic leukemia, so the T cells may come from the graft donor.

Here the CDR3 reads CASSKRTGKDDQPQHF. DNA for the CDR3: TGTGCCAGCAGCAAGAGGACAGGGAAGGATGATCAGCCCCAGCATTTT. V gene TRBV5-6 combines with J gene TRBJ1-5, with 8 positions matching TRBD1. Germline lookup yields CDR1 SGHDT and CDR2 YYEEEE. The CDR3 contains 16 residues. Germline trimming cut 4 bases from V and 5 bases from J; bases unmatched to any gene: 11.